This T cell receptor (beta chain) derives from a study of T cell responses to AZD1222 COVID-19 vaccine. Findings and limits, study-wide: Sampling captured repertoires only after the peak T cell response.

In the case of this clone: The target antigen is unknown.

The method was immunoSEQ multiplex PCR; TCRdb's version includes in-frame clones alone and lacks a portion of them. The sample yields roughly 140,000 clones, roughly 93% seen once. V gave up 5 bases and J gave up 2 bases, with 15 bases separating them. The CDR3 loop spans 15 amino acids. CDR1 is MDHEN, CDR2 SYDVKM, per germline. The clonotype comes from an adult who received the AZD1222 COVID-19 vaccine. The sample here was peripheral blood, taken 28 days after the second AZD1222 dose. The chain couples TRBV28 to TRBJ1-2, with D uncertain. The CDR3 region is CASSPASQNNYGYTF. In nucleotides, the CDR3 is TGTGCCAGCAGTCCAGCATCACAGAACAACTATGGCTACACCTTC.